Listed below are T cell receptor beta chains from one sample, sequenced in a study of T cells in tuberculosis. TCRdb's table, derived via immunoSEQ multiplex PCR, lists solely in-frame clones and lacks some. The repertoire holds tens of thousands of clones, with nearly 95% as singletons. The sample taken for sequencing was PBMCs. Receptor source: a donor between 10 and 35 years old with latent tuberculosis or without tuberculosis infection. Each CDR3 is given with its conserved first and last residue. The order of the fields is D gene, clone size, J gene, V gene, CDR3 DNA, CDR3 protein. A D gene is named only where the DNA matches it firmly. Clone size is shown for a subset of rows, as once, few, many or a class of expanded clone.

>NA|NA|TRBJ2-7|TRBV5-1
TGCGCCAGCAGCCCAGGGACTATCTCAGGGGACTACTACGAGCAGTACTTC
CASSPGTISGDYYEQYF
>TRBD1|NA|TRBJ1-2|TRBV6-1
TGTGCCAGCAGTCCCGACAGGGTGGTTGGCTACACCTTC
CASSPDRVVGYTF
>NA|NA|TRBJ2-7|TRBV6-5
TGTGCCAGCAGTTACTGGGGCAGGGGACTACACGAGCAGTACTTC
CASSYWGRGLHEQYF
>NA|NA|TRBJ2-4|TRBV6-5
TGTGCCAGCAGTTACACTAGCATGGGAAACATTCAGTACTTC
CASSYTSMGNIQYF
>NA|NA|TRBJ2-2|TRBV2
TGTGCCAGCAGTGATCTCATCGGGGAGACCGGGGAGCTGTTTTTT
CASSDLIGETGELFF
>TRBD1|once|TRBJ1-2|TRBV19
TGTGCCAGTAGTACACAGGGGGCTTACGGCTATGGCTACACCTTC
CASSTQGAYGYGYTF
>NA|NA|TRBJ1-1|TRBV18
TGTGCCAGCTCACAACAGCGGGACACTGAAGCTTTCTTT
CASSQQRDTEAFF
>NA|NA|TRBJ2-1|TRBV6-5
TGTGCCAGCAGTTACTCGCCAGGGGGGGAGCAGTTCTTC
CASSYSPGGEQFF
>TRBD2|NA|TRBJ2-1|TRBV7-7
TGTGCCAGCAGCTTGGGACTAGCGGGAGGGGAGCAGTTCTTC
CASSLGLAGGEQFF
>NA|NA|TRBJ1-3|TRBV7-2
TGTGCCAGCAGCCCGACAATCCAAGTACGGAACACCATATATTTT
CASSPTIQVRNTIYF
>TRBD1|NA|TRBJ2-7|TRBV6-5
TGTGCCAGCAGTTCGGGACAGGGAGGCTTCGAGCAGTACTTC
CASSSGQGGFEQYF
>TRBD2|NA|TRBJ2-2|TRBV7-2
TGTGCCAGCAGCCAGAGACTAGCGGGGGCCACCGGGGAGCTGTTTTTT
CASSQRLAGATGELFF
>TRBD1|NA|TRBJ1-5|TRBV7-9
TGTGCCAGCAGCTTATACGGACAGGGTATAGATCAGCCCCAGCATTTT
CASSLYGQGIDQPQHF
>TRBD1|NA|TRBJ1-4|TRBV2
TGTGCCAGCAGCGACAGGGAGGCGACTAATGAAAAACTGTTTTTT
CASSDREATNEKLFF
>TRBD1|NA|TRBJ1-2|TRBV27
TGTGCCAGCAGTTTCGGACAGGACTATGGCTACACCTTC
CASSFGQDYGYTF
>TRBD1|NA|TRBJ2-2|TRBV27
TGTGCCAGCAGTTTAATCGGGACAGGGGCCTTTGCGAACACCGGGGAGCTGTTTTTT
CASSLIGTGAFANTGELFF
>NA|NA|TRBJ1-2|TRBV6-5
TGTGCCAGCAGTTTGTTACAGGGCTATGGCTACACCTTC
CASSLLQGYGYTF
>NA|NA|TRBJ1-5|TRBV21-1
TGTGCCAGCATTTCCGAACCCGGGACAGGGAGTCAGCCCCAGCATTTT
CASISEPGTGSQPQHF
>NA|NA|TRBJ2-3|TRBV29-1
TGCAGCGTTGAAGTTGGGGCTAACACAGATACGCAGTATTTT
CSVEVGANTDTQYF
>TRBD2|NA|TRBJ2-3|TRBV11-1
TGTGCCAGCAGCTTCGGGGGGAGTCCAGATACGCAGTATTTT
CASSFGGSPDTQYF
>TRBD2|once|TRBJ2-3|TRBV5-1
TGCGCCAGCAGCTTGGCCAGGACTAGCGGACCCACAGATACGCAGTATTTT
CASSLARTSGPTDTQYF
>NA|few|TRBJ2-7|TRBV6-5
TGTGCCAGCACCCTCGGGACACCCTACGAGCAGTACTTC
CASTLGTPYEQYF
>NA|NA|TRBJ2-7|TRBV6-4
TGTGCCAGCAGGGTAGGGATTAACGGGGAATCCTACGAGCAGTACTTC
CASRVGINGESYEQYF
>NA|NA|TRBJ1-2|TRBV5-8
TGTGCCAGCAGCTTGGCCCACCACTTATATTATGGCTACACCTTC
CASSLAHHLYYGYTF
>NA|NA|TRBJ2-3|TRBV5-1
TGCGCCAGCAGCTTGGCTTGGCTAGTGTCCGGAGATACGCAGTATTTT
CASSLAWLVSGDTQYF
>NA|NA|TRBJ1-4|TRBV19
TGTGCCAGTAATGAGGGGACATTTGATAATGAAAAACTGTTTTTT
CASNEGTFDNEKLFF
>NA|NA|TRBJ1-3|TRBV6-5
TGTGCCAGCAGTTCTCCGGCTGGAAACACCATATATTTT
CASSSPAGNTIYF
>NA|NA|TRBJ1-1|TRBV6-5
TGTGCCAGCAGTCTTAACGGACAGATGAACACTGAAGCTTTCTTT
CASSLNGQMNTEAFF
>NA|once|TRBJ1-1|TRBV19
TGTGCCAGTAGTATACTTGACAGAGCGAACACTGAAGCTTTCTTT
CASSILDRANTEAFF
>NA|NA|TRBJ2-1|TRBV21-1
TGTGCCAGCAGCAAAGAAGGGACTAGCGGATACAATGAGCAGTTCTTC
CASSKEGTSGYNEQFF
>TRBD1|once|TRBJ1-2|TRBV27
TGTGCCAGCAGTTTGACCGGGACAGGGATCCTCACTAACTATGGCTACACCTTC
CASSLTGTGILTNYGYTF
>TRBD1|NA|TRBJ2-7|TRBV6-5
TGTGCCAGCAGTTACACGACAGGGGAGGTAGCCTACGAGCAGTACTTC
CASSYTTGEVAYEQYF
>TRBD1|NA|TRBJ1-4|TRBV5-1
TGCGCCAGCAGCTCAGGGGGCGCAGATGAAAAACTGTTTTTT
CASSSGGADEKLFF
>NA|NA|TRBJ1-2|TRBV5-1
TGCGCCAGCAGCCCCCGAGAGGCGGGAGTCTATGGCTACACCTTC
CASSPREAGVYGYTF
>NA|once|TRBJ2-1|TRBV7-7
TGTGCCAGCAGCTTAGCGGGTTTAGCCAATGAGCAGTTCTTC
CASSLAGLANEQFF
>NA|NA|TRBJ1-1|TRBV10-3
TGTGCCAACTCCCAGGGGATGAACACTGAAGCTTTCTTT
CANSQGMNTEAFF
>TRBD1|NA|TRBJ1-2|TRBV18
TGTGCCAGCTCACCACAGGGACAGCCCTTCTATGGCTACACCTTC
CASSPQGQPFYGYTF
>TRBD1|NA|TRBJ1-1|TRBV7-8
TGTGCCAGCAGCACTCGGACAGGGGTTGGCGCTTTCTTT
CASSTRTGVGAFF
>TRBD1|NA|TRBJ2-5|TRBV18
TGTGCCAGCTCACCACCGCCGGGACAGCAAGTGGCCCAGTACTTC
CASSPPPGQQVAQYF
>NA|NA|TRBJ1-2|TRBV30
TGTGCCTGGAGTTTAGGGGATTATGGCTACACCTTC
CAWSLGDYGYTF
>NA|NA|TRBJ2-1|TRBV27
TGTGCCAGCAGCTCGATCGGACTACGGAAGGACAATGAGCAGTTCTTC
CASSSIGLRKDNEQFF
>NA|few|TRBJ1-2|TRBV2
TGTGCCAGCAGGGAAGTAGCTAACTATGGCTACACCTTC
CASREVANYGYTF
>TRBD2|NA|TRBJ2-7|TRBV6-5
TGTGCCAGCAGTTACCGGGGGGGCCAATACGAGCAGTACTTC
CASSYRGGQYEQYF
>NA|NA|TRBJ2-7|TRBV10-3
TGTGCCATCGCTAGAGCGGGTTCCAGCTCCTACGAGCAGTACTTC
CAIARAGSSSYEQYF
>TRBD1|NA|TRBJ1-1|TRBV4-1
TGCGCCAGCGCCCCCTGGGACAGGGAGGACACTGAAGCTTTCTTT
CASAPWDREDTEAFF
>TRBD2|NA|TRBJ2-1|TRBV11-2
TGTGCCAGCAGCTTAGATTCGCAGCGGGGGCTCTACAATGAGCAGTTCTTC
CASSLDSQRGLYNEQFF
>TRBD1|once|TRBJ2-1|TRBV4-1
TGCGCCAGCAGCCAAAACCAGGGGACAGGTCGGAATGAGCAGTTCTTC
CASSQNQGTGRNEQFF
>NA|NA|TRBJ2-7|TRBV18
TGTGCCAGCTCACCACGTCTTCTGGGCATAGTCTACGAGCAGTACTTC
CASSPRLLGIVYEQYF
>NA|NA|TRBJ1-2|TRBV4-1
TGCGCCAGCAGCCAAGACAGACAGGAACCCTATAACTATGGCTACACCTTC
CASSQDRQEPYNYGYTF
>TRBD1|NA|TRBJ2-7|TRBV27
TGTGCCAGCAGCCCGACAGGGTTCTACGAGCAGTACTTC
CASSPTGFYEQYF
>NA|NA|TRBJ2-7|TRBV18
TGTGCCAGCTCACCTGTTAATGCCTACGAGCAGTACTTC
CASSPVNAYEQYF
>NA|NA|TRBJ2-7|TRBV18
TGTGCCAGCTCACCAGGCAGGACAGTGACCTACGAGCAGTACTTC
CASSPGRTVTYEQYF
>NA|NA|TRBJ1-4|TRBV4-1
TGCGCCAGCAGCCCCGACAGGTATAATGAAAAACTGTTTTTT
CASSPDRYNEKLFF
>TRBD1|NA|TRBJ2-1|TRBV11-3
TGTGCCAGCAGCCTAGGGGACAGGACATACAATGAGCAGTTCTTC
CASSLGDRTYNEQFF
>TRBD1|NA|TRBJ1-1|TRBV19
TGTGCCAGTAGTATTTGGGACAGATTTGAAGCTTTCTTT
CASSIWDRFEAFF
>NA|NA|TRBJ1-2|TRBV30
TGTGCCTGGAGTTTAGATCGGTATGGCTACACCTTC
CAWSLDRYGYTF
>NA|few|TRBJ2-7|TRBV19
TGTGCCAGTAGTATATGGGGCGGCGAGCAGTACTTC
CASSIWGGEQYF
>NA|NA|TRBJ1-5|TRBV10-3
TGTGCCATCAGTGTCGCGGCGCAGGGTAACAATCAGCCCCAGCATTTT
CAISVAAQGNNQPQHF